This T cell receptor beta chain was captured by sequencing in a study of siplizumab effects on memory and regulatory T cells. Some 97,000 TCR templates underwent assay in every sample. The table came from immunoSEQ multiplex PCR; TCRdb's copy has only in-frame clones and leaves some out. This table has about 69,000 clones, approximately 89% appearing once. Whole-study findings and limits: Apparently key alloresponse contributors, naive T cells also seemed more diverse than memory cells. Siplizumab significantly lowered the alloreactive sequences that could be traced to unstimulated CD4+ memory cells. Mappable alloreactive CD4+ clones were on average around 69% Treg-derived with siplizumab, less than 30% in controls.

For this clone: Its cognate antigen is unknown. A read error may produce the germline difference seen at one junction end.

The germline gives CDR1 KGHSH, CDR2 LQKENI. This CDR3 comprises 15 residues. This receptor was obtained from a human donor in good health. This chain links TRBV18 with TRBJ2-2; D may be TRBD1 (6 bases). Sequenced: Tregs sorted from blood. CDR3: CASSPQGGRTGELFF. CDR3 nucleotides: TGTGCCAGCTCTCCACAGGGCGGCCGCACCGGGGAGCTGTTTTTT.